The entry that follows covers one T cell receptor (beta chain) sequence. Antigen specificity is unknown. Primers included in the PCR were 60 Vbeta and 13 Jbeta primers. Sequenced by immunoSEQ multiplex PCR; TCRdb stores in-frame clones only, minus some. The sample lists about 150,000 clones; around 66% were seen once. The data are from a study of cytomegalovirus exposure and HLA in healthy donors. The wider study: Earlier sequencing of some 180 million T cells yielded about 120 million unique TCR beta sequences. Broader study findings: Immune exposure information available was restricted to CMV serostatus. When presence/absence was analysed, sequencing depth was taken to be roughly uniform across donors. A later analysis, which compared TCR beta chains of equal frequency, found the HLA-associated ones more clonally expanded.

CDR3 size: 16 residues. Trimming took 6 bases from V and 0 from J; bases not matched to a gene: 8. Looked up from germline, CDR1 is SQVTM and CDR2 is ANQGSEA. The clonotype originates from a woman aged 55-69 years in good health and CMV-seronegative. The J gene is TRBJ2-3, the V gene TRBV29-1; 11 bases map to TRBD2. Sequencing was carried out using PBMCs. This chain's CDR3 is CSVITGLAGSTDTQYF. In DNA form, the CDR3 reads TGCAGCGTCATCACCGGACTAGCGGGTAGCACAGATACGCAGTATTTT.